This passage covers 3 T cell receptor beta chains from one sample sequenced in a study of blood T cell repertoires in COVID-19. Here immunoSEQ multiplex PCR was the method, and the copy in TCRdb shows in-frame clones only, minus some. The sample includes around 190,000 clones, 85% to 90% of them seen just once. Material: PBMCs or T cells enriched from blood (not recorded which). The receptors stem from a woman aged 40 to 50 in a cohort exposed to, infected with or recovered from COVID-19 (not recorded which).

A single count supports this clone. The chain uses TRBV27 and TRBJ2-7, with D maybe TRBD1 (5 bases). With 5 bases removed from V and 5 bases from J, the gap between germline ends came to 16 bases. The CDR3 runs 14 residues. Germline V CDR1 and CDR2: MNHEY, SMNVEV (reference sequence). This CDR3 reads CASSDSIGVHEQYF. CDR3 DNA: TGTGCCAGCAGTGACTCAATAGGGGTACACGAGCAGTACTTC.

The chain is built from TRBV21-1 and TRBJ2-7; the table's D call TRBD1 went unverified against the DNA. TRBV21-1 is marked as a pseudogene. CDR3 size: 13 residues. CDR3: CASSPKGDYEQYF. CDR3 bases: TGTGCCAGCAGCCCGAAAGGGGACTACGAGCAGTACTTC.

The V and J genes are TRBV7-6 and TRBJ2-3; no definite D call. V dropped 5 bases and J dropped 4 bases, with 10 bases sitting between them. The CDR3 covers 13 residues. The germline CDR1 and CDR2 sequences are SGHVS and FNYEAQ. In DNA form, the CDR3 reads TGTGCCAGCAGCCGAGTAGAGTCAGATACGCAGTATTTT. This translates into CASSRVESDTQYF.